These T cell receptor beta chains were read from a single sample in a study of beta chain features in type 1 diabetes. TCRdb keeps only in-frame clones here, not all; method: immunoSEQ multiplex PCR. The sample includes hundreds of thousands of clones, around 13% of them seen just once. The sample consisted of naive CD4+ T cells from blood. The receptors stem from a man aged 18 to 30 in good health. Both conserved end residues are part of each CDR3. A D gene is named only where the DNA matches it firmly. Only some rows state a clone size, as once, few, many or a class for expanded clones.

CDR3 DNA	CDR3 protein	clone size	D gene	V gene	J gene
TGTGCCAGCAGCTCCACCGGGACAAGTGGAGACCAGTACTTC	CASSSTGTSGDQYF	-	-	TRBV7-3	TRBJ2-5
TGTGCCTGGAGGGGCCGGGATCTTACCCTATGGGAGCAGTACTTC	CAWRGRDLTLWEQYF	-	-	TRBV30	TRBJ2-7
TGTGCCAGCAGCCCCCGACTAGCGGGTCTACAAGAGACCCAGTACTTC	CASSPRLAGLQETQYF	-	TRBD2	TRBV4-2	TRBJ2-5
TGTGCCAGCAGTTTAAAAGGAATCCGGGGCTATGGCTACACCTTC	CASSLKGIRGYGYTF	-	-	TRBV27	TRBJ1-2
TGCGCCAGCAGCTTGTTAAGATCGGTCAGGGAACAAGAGACCCAGTACTTC	CASSLLRSVREQETQYF	-	-	TRBV5-1	TRBJ2-5
TGTGCCACCACGCGGGGGGGAAGCACAGATACGCAGTATTTT	CATTRGGSTDTQYF	-	TRBD2	TRBV6-6	TRBJ2-3
TGTGCCAGCAGTCGAACAGGGGCGGGTCAGCCCCAGCATTTT	CASSRTGAGQPQHF	few	TRBD1	TRBV7-9	TRBJ1-5
TGTGCCAGCATCGATGGGCCGAAAAACATTCAGTACTTC	CASIDGPKNIQYF	-	-	TRBV6-5	TRBJ2-4
TGTGCCTGGAGTGTACAGGGGCAGGAACTCTATGGCTACACCTTC	CAWSVQGQELYGYTF	few	TRBD1	TRBV30	TRBJ1-2
TGTGCCAGCAGCTTAACCCCGGACAGGGTGAACACCGGGGAGCTGTTTTTT	CASSLTPDRVNTGELFF	-	TRBD1	TRBV11-2	TRBJ2-2
TGCGCCAGCAGTGACTCCGGGACAGGGACTCTTGGCTACACCTTC	CASSDSGTGTLGYTF	-	TRBD1	TRBV10-2	TRBJ1-2
TGTGCCAGCAGCCCGACTTTTTGGAACACTGAAGCTTTCTTT	CASSPTFWNTEAFF	-	-	TRBV5-4	TRBJ1-1
TGCGCCAGCAGTCAATCGTTAACAGCTACCCCCAAGGATGGCTACACCTTC	CASSQSLTATPKDGYTF	few	-	TRBV23-1	TRBJ1-2
TGCAGCGTTGGATTGTGGGAGGAGGGCTCTGGAAACACCATATATTTT	CSVGLWEEGSGNTIYF	-	-	TRBV29-1	TRBJ1-3
TGTGCCAGCAGCTTATACTTGGGCCACAATGAGCAGTTCTTC	CASSLYLGHNEQFF	-	-	TRBV7-2	TRBJ2-1